These T cell receptor beta chains were read from a single sample in a study of molecular identifiers for immune sequencing clone quantification. One entry per CDR3 protein, called by TCRdb with MiXCR from the PCR reads. The data show approximately 590,000 distinct CDR3 sequences, over 25% seen once. The source material was naive CD8+ T cells from blood, with Jurkat cell RNA spiked in. These TCRs come from a human donor in good health. Some libraries in this study had Jurkat cell RNA spiked in. The CDR3 runs from the conserved cysteine through the conserved F or W. D genes are given only for firm matches. Clone sizes are given selectively: once, few, many, or a class where the clone is expanded.

>-|TRBJ1-1|TRBV4-1|many
TGCGCCAGCAGCCAAGTACGAGCAGGGCTACCGAGTGGCCCTGAAGCTTTCTTT
CASSQVRAGLPSGPEAFF
>-|TRBJ2-1|TRBV29-1|-
TGCAGCGTGACCGGGACGGAGAGCTCCTACAATGCGCAGTTCTTC
CSVTGTESSYNAQFF
>-|TRBJ1-5|TRBV4-1|-
TGCGCCAGCAGCCAAGATGTTTTATATAAAAGCAATCGGCCCCAGCATTTT
CASSQDVLYKSNRPQHF
>-|TRBJ2-3|TRBV6-5|many
TGTGCCAGCAGTTACTCGATCGCCCTAGACGGAGATACGCAGTATTTT
CASSYSIALDGDTQYF
>TRBD2|TRBJ2-7|TRBV7-9|-
TGTGTCAGCAGCCCCGGCGGGAGTTGGTACGAGCAGTACTTC
CVSSPGGSWYEQYF
>TRBD1|TRBJ1-4|TRBV6-5|-
TGTGCCAGCAGTCGCCGGGACAGCCGCAATCCTGATGAAAAACTGTTTTTT
CASSRRDSRNPDEKLFF
>-|TRBJ1-2|TRBV7-2|many
TGTGCCAGCAGCTTAGCGCTGGCAGGGAACTATGGCTACACCTTC
CASSLALAGNYGYTF
>-|TRBJ2-5|TRBV2|few
TGTGCCAGCACACTGTCTTGGGAGGGGGCCCGAGAGACCCAGTACTTC
CASTLSWEGARETQYF
>-|TRBJ2-3|TRBV7-2|many
TGTGCCAGCAGCTTACCACGCCTGGGGGCACCTTCGGATACGCAGTATTTT
CASSLPRLGAPSDTQYF
>-|TRBJ1-4|TRBV28|few
TGTGCCAGCAGTCTGGGGGCCGGGGCCACTAATGAAAAACTGTTTTTT
CASSLGAGATNEKLFF
>TRBD1|TRBJ1-5|TRBV19|-
TGTGCCAGTAGTATCTATTGGACAGGGGGCTCCAATCAGCCCCAGCATTTT
CASSIYWTGGSNQPQHF
>TRBD2|TRBJ2-1|TRBV11-3|many
TGTGCCCCGGGAGGGTTGAATGAGCAGTTCTTC
CAPGGLNEQFF
>-|TRBJ2-2|TRBV20-1|-
TGCAGTGCACGACATAACACCGGGGAGCTGTTTTTT
CSARHNTGELFF
>-|TRBJ1-5|TRBV6-2/TRBV6-3|many
TGTGCCAGCAGTTACGTGCCTCGTCCCAATCAGCCCCAGCATTTT
CASSYVPRPNQPQHF
>-|TRBJ2-5|TRBV30|few
TGTGCCTGGGAGCAATTTCGGGGGCTGGGGGAGACCCAGTACTTC
CAWEQFRGLGETQYF
>TRBD2|TRBJ2-2|TRBV20-1|many
TGCAGTGCTAGAGATCCGGGACTAGCGAACACCGGGGAGCTGTTTTTT
CSARDPGLANTGELFF
>-|TRBJ1-1|TRBV5-8|few
TGTGCCAGCAGCTTACGGGGGGCTGACACTGAAGCTTTCTTT
CASSLRGADTEAFF
>-|TRBJ2-7|TRBV15|many
TGTGCCACCAGCACCACGGAGGCAGGGTACGAGCAGTACTTC
CATSTTEAGYEQYF
>-|TRBJ1-6|TRBV5-6|-
TGTGCCAGCAGCTTGGACAGTTTGAATTCACCCCTCCACTTT
CASSLDSLNSPLHF
>TRBD1|TRBJ1-2|TRBV28|-
TGTGCCAGCAACGTACAGGGGGACTATGGCTACACCTTC
CASNVQGDYGYTF
>-|TRBJ1-1|TRBV7-9|many
TGTGCCAGCAGCGGAAGGGACAAGGCGGGCACTGAAGCTTTCTTT
CASSGRDKAGTEAFF
>TRBD1|TRBJ1-2|TRBV12-3/TRBV12-4|-
TGTGCCAGCATTGGGGGACAGGGGGCGTTGGGGGTATATGGCTACACCTTC
CASIGGQGALGVYGYTF
>-|TRBJ2-5|TRBV19|-
TGTGCCAGCCAGGGGTTCGGGACCCAAGAGACCCAGTACTTC
CASQGFGTQETQYF
>TRBD1|TRBJ1-2|TRBV10-2|-
TGCGCCAGCAGTGAGTCGCTGGGACAGGGACATGGCTACACCTTC
CASSESLGQGHGYTF
>TRBD1|TRBJ1-5|TRBV6-2/TRBV6-3|many
TGTGCCAGCAGTTCAATGACAGGGAAACAGCCCCAGCATTTT
CASSSMTGKQPQHF
>TRBD2|TRBJ2-7|TRBV10-3|-
TGTGCCATCATGGGCGGACTAGTACCCTACGAGCAGTACTTC
CAIMGGLVPYEQYF
>-|TRBJ2-7|TRBV7-2|few
TGTGCCAGCAGCTTATCAGGACTAGTTGGGGGGGCCTCCTACGAGCAGTACTTC
CASSLSGLVGGASYEQYF
>-|TRBJ1-2|TRBV5-4|-
TGTGCCAGCAGCGACGTGACAGCTATTAATCTGCACGGCTACACCTTC
CASSDVTAINLHGYTF
>-|TRBJ2-7|TRBV4-1|few
TGCGCCAGCAGCCAAGGGACAGCGAATAACTACGAGCAGTACTTC
CASSQGTANNYEQYF